The 7 T cell receptor beta chains listed next were all sequenced from one sample in a study of tumor and adjacent non-tumor tissue in lung cancer. RNA was extracted from bulk tissue without any cell sorting. TCRbeta libraries were built with three rounds of nested PCR, modified from ARM-PCR. TCRdb redid the calling of the multiplex PCR reads with MiXCR, one entry per CDR3 protein. This table has some 93,000 distinct CDR3 sequences, about 70% appearing once. The sequenced material came from lung tumor tissue. Receptors originate from a man aged 60 to 75 with non-small cell lung cancer.

Points on this clonotype: The conserved phenylalanine or tryptophan is not found at the CDR3 terminus, so this likely reflects a read error. The chain joins TRBV6-1 to TRBJ1-4; 7 nucleotides align to TRBD1. CDR1 is MNHNS, CDR2 SASEGT, per germline. The CDR3 extends over 13 amino acids. The CDR3 coding sequence is TGTGTCAGTAGTGGACAGGCTAATGAAAAACTGTTTTTA. This codes for CVSSGQANEKLFL.

J is TRBJ2-2 and V is TRBV29-1; 7 bases match TRBD2. The CDR3 consists of 14 residues. CDR1 is SQVTM, CDR2 ANQGSEA, per germline. This CDR3 reads CSAEGLADTGELFF. DNA for the CDR3: TGCAGTGCTGAAGGGCTAGCGGACACCGGGGAGCTGTTTTTT.

This clonotype was counted at least ten times. The chain combines TRBV29-1 with TRBJ1-1, with D maybe TRBD1 (5 bases). The CDR3 loop spans 13 amino acids. The germline CDR1 and CDR2 sequences are SQVTM and ANQGSEA. Trimming removed 4 bases from V and 4 bases from J, with 13 bases in between. CDR3 DNA sequence: TGCAGCGTTGTCGGGGGTTTGGGCACTGAAGCTTTCTTT. Protein sequence: CSVVGGLGTEAFF.

A note on this clonotype: This CDR3 is missing its conserved last phenylalanine or tryptophan, likely due to a read error. The V and J genes are TRBV11-2 and TRBJ2-1; D unresolved. CDR1 SGHAT and CDR2 FQNNGV come from the germline V gene. V was cut by 5 bases and J by 9 bases, with 23 bases left in between. This CDR3 is built from 16 residues. This CDR3 is CASSQQSQSVTFEQFI. For the CDR3, the DNA is TGTGCCAGCAGCCAACAGTCCCAGTCCGTGACTTTTGAGCAGTTCATC.

About this clonotype itself: The conserved phenylalanine or tryptophan normally closing the CDR3 is absent here, so this likely arose from a read error. The limits of the CDR3 on the DNA are not certain, so only TCRdb's listed CDR3 is given. The gene calls are TRBV7-2 and TRBJ1-6. The germline gives CDR1 SGHTA, CDR2 FQGNSA. From its first to its last residue, the CDR3 has 14 amino acids. Here the CDR3 reads CASSPETHNSPLQS.

On this clonotype itself: A much larger clone is a single base away; this may be a read error. The chain uses TRBV5-4 and TRBJ1-5, with 8 nucleotides matching TRBD1. The germline gives CDR1 SGHNT, CDR2 YYREEE (reference sequence). CDR3 length: 16 residues. CDR3 in DNA: TGTGCCAACAGCTTGGCCCCCGGGACAGGTAATCAGCCCCAGCATTTT. Amino acid sequence: CANSLAPGTGNQPQHF.

V gene TRBV11-1 combines with J gene TRBJ2-3; the D gene is possibly TRBD1 (5 bases). Germline loops: CDR1 SGHAT, CDR2 FQDESV (reference sequence). This CDR3 contains 16 residues. Trimming left V 11 bases short and J 4 bases short, with 25 bases between. CDR3 loop: CAGIFAQGASPDTQYF. DNA for the CDR3: TGTGCCGGCATCTTTGCACAAGGGGCGTCGCCAGATACGCAGTATTTT.